These T cell receptor beta chains were read from a single sample in a study of beta chain features in type 1 diabetes. Profiled with immunoSEQ multiplex PCR; TCRdb holds only in-frame clones, not every one. The sample includes under 200,000 clones, 8% to 9.5% of them seen just once. Sequenced input: central memory CD4+ T cells from blood. The receptors shown here come from a young woman with type 1 diabetes. The CDR3 runs from the conserved cysteine through the conserved F or W. The D gene is left open where the match is weak. Size is stated for part of the rows, as once, few or many counts, or as a class when the clone is expanded.

clone size	J gene	V gene	D gene	CDR3 protein	CDR3 DNA
NA	TRBJ2-5	TRBV11-2	TRBD2	CASIHGGGLETQYF	TGTGCCAGCATCCACGGGGGGGGCTTAGAGACCCAGTACTTC
few	TRBJ2-3	TRBV7-9	TRBD1	CASSLLGQSTDTQYF	TGTGCCAGCAGCTTATTGGGACAGAGCACAGATACGCAGTATTTT
few	TRBJ1-1	TRBV4-3	NA	CASSQDGGARTEAFF	TGCGCCAGCAGCCAAGATGGGGGGGCGCGGACTGAAGCTTTCTTT
few	TRBJ2-6	TRBV6-1	NA	CASSKGGTFSSGANVLTF	TGTGCCAGCAGTAAAGGGGGGACTTTCAGCTCTGGGGCCAACGTCCTGACTTTC
few	TRBJ2-2	TRBV5-6	TRBD2	CASSLGLAGDTGELFF	TGTGCCAGCAGCTTAGGACTAGCGGGAGACACCGGGGAGCTGTTTTTT
NA	TRBJ2-3	TRBV20-1	NA	CSARRDTQYF	TGCAGTGCTAGACGGGATACGCAGTATTTT
few	TRBJ2-7	TRBV11-3	NA	CASSLEESSGEQYF	TGTGCCAGCAGCTTAGAGGAGAGCTCGGGGGAGCAGTACTTC
few	TRBJ1-4	TRBV4-1	NA	CASSHSGLELFF	TGCGCCAGCAGCCATTCAGGGCTGGAACTGTTTTTT
few	TRBJ1-5	TRBV7-2	NA	CASSLDTGTRQPQHF	TGTGCCAGCAGCTTAGACACAGGTACACGTCAGCCCCAGCATTTT
few	TRBJ1-2	TRBV11-2	TRBD1	CASSLEWQGAGGYTF	TGTGCCAGCAGCTTAGAATGGCAGGGGGCAGGAGGCTACACCTTC
few	TRBJ2-3	TRBV5-4	NA	CASSQDRISGTSTDTQYF	TGCGCCAGCAGCCAAGATCGGATTAGCGGAACTAGCACAGATACGCAGTATTTT
NA	TRBJ2-7	TRBV11-2	NA	CASSLEAGSGEQYF	TGTGCCAGCAGCTTAGAGGCAGGTTCGGGGGAGCAGTACTTC
few	TRBJ2-3	TRBV4-3	TRBD2	CASSQVPSGGGTDTQYF	TGCGCCAGCAGCCAAGTACCTAGCGGGGGGGGCACAGATACGCAGTATTTT
few	TRBJ1-5	TRBV19	TRBD1	CASSRAGGSNQPQHF	TGTGCCAGTAGTAGGGCAGGGGGTAGCAATCAGCCCCAGCATTTT
few	TRBJ2-1	TRBV11-3	TRBD2	CASSPGRGDEQFF	TGTGCCAGCAGCCCGGGACGGGGGGATGAGCAGTTCTTC
NA	TRBJ2-7	TRBV7-9	NA	CASSSYYEQYF	TGTGCCAGCAGCTCTTACTACGAGCAGTACTTC
few	TRBJ1-5	TRBV18	NA	CASSPGEGGNQPQHF	TGTGCCAGCTCACCAGGAGAGGGGGGCAATCAGCCCCAGCATTTT
NA	TRBJ2-7	TRBV18	NA	CASSGELVDEQYF	TGTGCCAGCTCGGGCGAACTAGTCGACGAGCAGTACTTC
few	TRBJ1-1	TRBV28	NA	CASSLVSLNTEAFF	TGTGCCAGCAGTTTGGTCAGTTTGAACACTGAAGCTTTCTTT
few	TRBJ1-1	TRBV7-2	NA	CASSLGVRSNTEAFF	TGTGCCAGCAGCTTAGGAGTCCGGTCGAACACTGAAGCTTTCTTT
few	TRBJ2-7	TRBV15	NA	CATSRPTAGLSYEQYF	TGTGCCACCAGCAGACCGACAGCGGGCCTGTCCTACGAGCAGTACTTC
few	TRBJ2-5	TRBV7-3	TRBD1	CASSSKGQWGETQYF	TGTGCCAGCAGCTCCAAGGGACAGTGGGGAGAGACCCAGTACTTC
many	TRBJ2-7	TRBV21-1	NA	CASSTTRPGQERVEQYF	TGTGCCAGCAGCACAACTCGTCCGGGACAGGAGAGGGTCGAGCAGTACTTC
NA	TRBJ2-2	TRBV7-2	NA	CASSFQSGSASELFF	TGTGCCAGCAGCTTTCAGTCCGGAAGCGCGTCGGAGCTGTTTTTT
NA	TRBJ2-2	TRBV5-1	NA	CASSLDTRGSGELFF	TGCGCCAGCAGCTTGGACACCCGGGGGTCCGGGGAGCTGTTTTTT
few	TRBJ1-2	TRBV4-2	TRBD1	CASSQDRGLNYGYTF	TGTGCCAGCAGCCAGGACAGGGGCCTGAACTATGGCTACACCTTC
NA	TRBJ2-5	TRBV14	NA	CASSRRTGERETQYF	TGTGCCAGCAGCCGACGAACGGGAGAACGAGAGACCCAGTACTTC
few	TRBJ2-3	TRBV18	TRBD2	CASSPRVSGRTDTQYF	TGTGCCAGCTCACCACGTGTTAGCGGGCGAACAGATACGCAGTATTTT
NA	TRBJ2-7	TRBV12-2	NA	CASRLFGTSGGQSSYEQYF	TGTGCAAGTCGCTTGTTCGGGACTAGCGGGGGCCAATCATCCTACGAGCAGTACTTC
few	TRBJ2-5	TRBV5-4	NA	CASSLFDSGVTQYF	TGTGCCAGCAGCTTGTTCGACAGTGGTGTGACCCAGTACTTC
few	TRBJ1-4	TRBV19	TRBD1	CATQGTGRNEKLFF	TGTGCCACCCAAGGGACAGGCCGTAATGAAAAACTGTTTTTT
few	TRBJ2-1	TRBV2	NA	CASDTKWVNEQFF	TGTGCCAGCGACACAAAATGGGTCAATGAGCAGTTCTTC
few	TRBJ2-1	TRBV5-6	NA	CASSPISRWGDNEQFF	TGTGCCAGCAGCCCCATATCTCGGTGGGGGGACAATGAGCAGTTCTTC
few	TRBJ1-2	TRBV25-1	TRBD1	CASSEQGGQGAGGYTF	TGTGCCAGCAGTGAACAGGGGGGACAGGGGGCGGGCGGCTACACCTTC
NA	TRBJ1-5	TRBV10-3	NA	CAISEAGGNQPQHF	TGTGCCATCAGTGAGGCGGGGGGCAATCAGCCCCAGCATTTT
few	TRBJ1-2	TRBV4-1	NA	CASSQEAYGYTF	TGCGCCAGCAGCCAAGAGGCTTATGGCTACACCTTC
few	TRBJ1-1	TRBV7-9	NA	CASRIRGIGGEAFF	TGTGCCAGCAGAATAAGGGGGATAGGGGGAGAAGCTTTCTTT
few	TRBJ2-5	TRBV30	NA	CAWSVALDSSETQYF	TGTGCCTGGAGTGTAGCGTTGGACAGCTCAGAGACCCAGTACTTC
NA	TRBJ2-1	TRBV25-1	NA	CASSERGGTANEQFF	TGTGCCAGCAGTGAAAGGGGGGGGACGGCCAATGAGCAGTTCTTC
few	TRBJ1-1	TRBV27	TRBD1	CASSRTPGQAEAFF	TGTGCCAGCAGTAGAACCCCGGGACAGGCTGAAGCTTTCTTT
few	TRBJ2-3	TRBV5-1	NA	CASSLAADTQYF	TGCGCCAGCAGCTTGGCGGCAGATACGCAGTATTTT
few	TRBJ2-5	TRBV11-2	NA	CASTPRETQYF	TGTGCCAGCACACCACGGGAGACCCAGTACTTC
few	TRBJ1-1	TRBV7-9	NA	CASSLDLGLSTEAFF	TGTGCCAGCAGCTTAGATTTGGGGCTCAGCACTGAAGCTTTCTTT
few	TRBJ2-5	TRBV5-1	TRBD2	CASSLGREKETQYF	TGCGCCAGCAGCTTAGGGCGGGAGAAAGAGACCCAGTACTTC
many	TRBJ2-1	TRBV10-3	TRBD1	CAIRGQGAYNEQFF	TGTGCCATCAGGGGACAGGGAGCCTACAATGAGCAGTTCTTC
NA	TRBJ2-1	TRBV11-2	TRBD1	CASGQGGYNEQFF	TGTGCCAGCGGACAGGGAGGCTACAATGAGCAGTTCTTC
few	TRBJ2-2	TRBV4-1	TRBD1	CASSQIPGQGLAGELFF	TGCGCCAGCAGCCAAATACCGGGACAGGGGTTGGCCGGGGAGCTGTTTTTT
few	TRBJ1-2	TRBV25-1	NA	CASSEQQFYGYTF	TGTGCCAGCAGTGAACAACAATTCTATGGCTACACCTTC
few	TRBJ2-2	TRBV5-1	NA	CASSLSQNTGELFF	TGCGCCAGCAGCTTGAGCCAAAACACCGGGGAGCTGTTTTTT
NA	TRBJ2-5	TRBV7-2	NA	CASSLPGAGGETQYF	TGTGCCAGCAGCCTCCCGGGAGCCGGGGGAGAGACCCAGTACTTC